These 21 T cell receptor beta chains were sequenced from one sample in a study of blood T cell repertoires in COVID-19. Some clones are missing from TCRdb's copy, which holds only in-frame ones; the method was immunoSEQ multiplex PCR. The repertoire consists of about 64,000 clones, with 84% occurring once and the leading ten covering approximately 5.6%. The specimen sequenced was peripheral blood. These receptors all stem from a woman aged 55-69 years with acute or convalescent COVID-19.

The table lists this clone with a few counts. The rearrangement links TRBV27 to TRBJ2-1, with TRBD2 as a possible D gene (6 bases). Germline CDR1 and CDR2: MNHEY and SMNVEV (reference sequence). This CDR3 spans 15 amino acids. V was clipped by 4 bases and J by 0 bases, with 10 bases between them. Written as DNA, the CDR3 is TGTGCCAGCAGTTCATTCGGGGGCTCCTACAATGAGCAGTTCTTC. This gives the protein CASSSFGGSYNEQFF.

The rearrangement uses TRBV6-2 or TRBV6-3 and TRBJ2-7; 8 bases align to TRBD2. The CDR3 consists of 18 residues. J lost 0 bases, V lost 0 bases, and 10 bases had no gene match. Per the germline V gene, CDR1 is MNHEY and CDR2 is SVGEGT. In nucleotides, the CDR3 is TGTGCCAGCAGTTACTCGCACCTCCCGGGGGGGACCTCCTACGAGCAGTACTTC. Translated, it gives CASSYSHLPGGTSYEQYF.

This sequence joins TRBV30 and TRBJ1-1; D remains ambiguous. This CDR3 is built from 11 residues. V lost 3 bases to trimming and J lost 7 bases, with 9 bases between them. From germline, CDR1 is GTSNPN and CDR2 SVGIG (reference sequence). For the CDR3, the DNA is TGTGCCTGGAGAGGGCGGGGTGAAGCTTTCTTT. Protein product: CAWRGRGEAFF. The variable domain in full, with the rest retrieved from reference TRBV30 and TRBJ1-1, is SQTIHQWPATLVQPVGSPLSLECTVEGTSNPNLYWYRQAAGRGLQLLFYSVGIGQISSEVPQNLSASRPQDRQFILSSKKLLLSDSGFYLCAWRGRGEAFFGQGTRLTVV.

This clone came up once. CDR3 sequence (DNA): TGTGCCAGCAAGGGCGGGACGAACACTGAAGCTTTCTTT. Protein product: CASKGGTNTEAFF. The J gene is TRBJ1-1, the V gene TRBV6-5; D might be TRBD1 (5 bases). Trimming left V 7 bases short and J 1 base short, with 10 bases between. Germline V CDR1 and CDR2: MNHEY, SVGAGI. The CDR3 consists of 13 residues.

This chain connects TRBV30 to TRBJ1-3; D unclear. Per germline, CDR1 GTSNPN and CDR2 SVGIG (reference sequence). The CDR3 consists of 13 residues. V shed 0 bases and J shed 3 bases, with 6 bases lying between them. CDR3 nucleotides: TGTGCCTGGAGTGTATCTTTTGGAAACACCATATATTTT. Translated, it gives CAWSVSFGNTIYF.

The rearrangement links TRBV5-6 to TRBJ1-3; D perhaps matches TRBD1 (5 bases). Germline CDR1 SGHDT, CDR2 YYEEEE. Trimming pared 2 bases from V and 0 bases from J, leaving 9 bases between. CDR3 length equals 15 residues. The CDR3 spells CASSFWGLSGNTIYF. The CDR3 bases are TGTGCCAGCAGCTTCTGGGGCCTCTCTGGAAACACCATATATTTT.

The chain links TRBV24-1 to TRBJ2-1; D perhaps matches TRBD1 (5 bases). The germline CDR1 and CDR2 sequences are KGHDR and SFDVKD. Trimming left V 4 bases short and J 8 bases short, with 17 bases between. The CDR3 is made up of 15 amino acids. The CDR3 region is CATSDSVGAEDEQFF. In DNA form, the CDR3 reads TGTGCCACCAGTGACTCAGTAGGGGCTGAGGATGAGCAGTTCTTC.

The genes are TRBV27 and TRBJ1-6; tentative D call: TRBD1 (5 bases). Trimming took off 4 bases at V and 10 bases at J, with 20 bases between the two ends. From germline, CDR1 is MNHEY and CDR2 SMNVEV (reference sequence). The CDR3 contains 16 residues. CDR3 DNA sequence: TGTGCCAGCAGTTGGGGGGTCAGTCCGAGGCACTCACCCCTCCACTTT. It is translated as CASSWGVSPRHSPLHF.

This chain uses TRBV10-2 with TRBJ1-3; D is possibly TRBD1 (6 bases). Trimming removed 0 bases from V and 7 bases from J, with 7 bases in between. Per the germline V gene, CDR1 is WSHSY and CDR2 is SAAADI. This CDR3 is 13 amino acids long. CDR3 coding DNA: TGCGCCAGCAGTGAGTCGCAGGGGAACACCATATATTTT. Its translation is CASSESQGNTIYF.

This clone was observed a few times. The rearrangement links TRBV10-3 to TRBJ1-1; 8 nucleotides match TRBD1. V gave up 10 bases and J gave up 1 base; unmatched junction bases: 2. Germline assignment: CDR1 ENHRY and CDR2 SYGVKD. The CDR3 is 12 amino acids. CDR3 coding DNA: TGTGCCACCGGGACAGGGAACACTGAAGCTTTCTTT. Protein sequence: CATGTGNTEAFF.

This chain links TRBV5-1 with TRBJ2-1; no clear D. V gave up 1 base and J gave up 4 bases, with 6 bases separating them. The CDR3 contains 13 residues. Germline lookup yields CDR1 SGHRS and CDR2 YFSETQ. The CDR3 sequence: CASSLRQYNEQFF. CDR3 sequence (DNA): TGCGCCAGCAGCTTGCGTCAGTACAATGAGCAGTTCTTC.

This CDR3 is CASSPDRSPYYGYTF. CDR3 DNA sequence: TGTGCCAGCTCACCAGACAGGAGCCCATACTATGGCTACACCTTC. The chain uses TRBV18 and TRBJ1-2, with a tentative D call TRBD1 (6 bases). This CDR3 contains 15 residues. Germline-derived CDR1 and CDR2 are KGHSH and LQKENI. V lost 2 bases and J lost 3, with 13 bases in between. Full variable domain (remainder filled in from reference TRBV18 and TRBJ1-2): NAGVMQNPRHLVRRRGQEARLRCSPMKGHSHVYWYRQLPEEGLKFMVYLQKENIIDESGMPKERFSAEFPKEGPSILRIQQVVRGDSAAYFCASSPDRSPYYGYTFGSGTRLTVV.

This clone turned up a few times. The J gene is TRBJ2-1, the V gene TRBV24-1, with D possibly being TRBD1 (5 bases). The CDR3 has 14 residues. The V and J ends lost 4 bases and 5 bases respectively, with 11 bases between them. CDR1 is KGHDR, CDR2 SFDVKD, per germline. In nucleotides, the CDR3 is TGTGCCACCAGTGACGTGACAGTTGACAATGAGCAGTTCTTC. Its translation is CATSDVTVDNEQFF.

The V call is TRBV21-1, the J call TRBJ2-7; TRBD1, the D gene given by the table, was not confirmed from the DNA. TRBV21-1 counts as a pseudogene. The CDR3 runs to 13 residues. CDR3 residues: CAIQGASSYEQYF. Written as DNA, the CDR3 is TGTGCCATCCAGGGGGCGTCGTCCTACGAGCAGTACTTC.

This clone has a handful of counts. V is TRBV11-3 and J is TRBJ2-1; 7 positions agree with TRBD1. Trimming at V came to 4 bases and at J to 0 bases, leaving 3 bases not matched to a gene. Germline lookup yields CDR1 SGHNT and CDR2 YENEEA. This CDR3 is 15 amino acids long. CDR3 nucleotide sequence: TGTGCCAGCAGCTCAGGGGGTACCTCCTACAATGAGCAGTTCTTC. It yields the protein CASSSGGTSYNEQFF.

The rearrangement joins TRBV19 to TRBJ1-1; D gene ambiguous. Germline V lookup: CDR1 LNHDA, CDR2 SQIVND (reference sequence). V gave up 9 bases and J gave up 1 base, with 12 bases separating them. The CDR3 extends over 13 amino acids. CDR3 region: CASAQRQNTEAFF. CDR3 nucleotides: TGTGCCAGCGCCCAGAGACAGAACACTGAAGCTTTCTTT.

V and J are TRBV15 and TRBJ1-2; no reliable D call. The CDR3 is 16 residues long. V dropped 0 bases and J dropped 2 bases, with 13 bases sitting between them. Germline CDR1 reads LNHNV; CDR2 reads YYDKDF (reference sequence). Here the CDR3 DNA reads TGTGCCACCAGCAGAGAAGTCACAACAGTGAACTATGGCTACACCTTC. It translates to CATSREVTTVNYGYTF.

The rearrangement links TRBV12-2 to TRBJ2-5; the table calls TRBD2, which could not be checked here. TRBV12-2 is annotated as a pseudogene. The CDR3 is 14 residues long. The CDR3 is CASRLGGRGETQYF. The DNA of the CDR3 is TGTGCAAGTCGCTTAGGTGGGCGGGGGGAGACCCAGTACTTC.

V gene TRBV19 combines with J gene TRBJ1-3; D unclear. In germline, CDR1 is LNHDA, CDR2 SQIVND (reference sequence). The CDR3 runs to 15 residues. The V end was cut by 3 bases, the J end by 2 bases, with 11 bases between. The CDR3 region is CASSIGLSTGNTIYF. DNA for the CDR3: TGTGCCAGTAGTATTGGACTTTCAACTGGAAACACCATATATTTT.

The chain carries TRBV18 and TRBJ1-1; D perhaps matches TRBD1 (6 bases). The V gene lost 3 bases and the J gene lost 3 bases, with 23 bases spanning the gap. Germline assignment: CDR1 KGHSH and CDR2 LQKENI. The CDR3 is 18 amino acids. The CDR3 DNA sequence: TGTGCCAGCTCACCGAGTAGGGGACACCTGTTGAGGGACACTGAAGCTTTCTTT. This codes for CASSPSRGHLLRDTEAFF.

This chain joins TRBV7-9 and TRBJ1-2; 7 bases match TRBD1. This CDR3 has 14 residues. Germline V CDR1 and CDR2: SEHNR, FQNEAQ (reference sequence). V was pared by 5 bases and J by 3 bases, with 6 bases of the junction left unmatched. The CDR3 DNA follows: TGTGCCAGCAGCCCGAGTACAGGGGACTATGGCTACACCTTC. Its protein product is CASSPSTGDYGYTF. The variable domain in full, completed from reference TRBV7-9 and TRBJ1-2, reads DTGVSQNPRHKITKRGQNVTFRCDPISEHNRLYWYRQTLGQGPEFLTYFQNEAQLEKSRLLSDRFSAERPKGSFSTLEIQRTEQGDSAMYLCASSPSTGDYGYTFGSGTRLTVV.